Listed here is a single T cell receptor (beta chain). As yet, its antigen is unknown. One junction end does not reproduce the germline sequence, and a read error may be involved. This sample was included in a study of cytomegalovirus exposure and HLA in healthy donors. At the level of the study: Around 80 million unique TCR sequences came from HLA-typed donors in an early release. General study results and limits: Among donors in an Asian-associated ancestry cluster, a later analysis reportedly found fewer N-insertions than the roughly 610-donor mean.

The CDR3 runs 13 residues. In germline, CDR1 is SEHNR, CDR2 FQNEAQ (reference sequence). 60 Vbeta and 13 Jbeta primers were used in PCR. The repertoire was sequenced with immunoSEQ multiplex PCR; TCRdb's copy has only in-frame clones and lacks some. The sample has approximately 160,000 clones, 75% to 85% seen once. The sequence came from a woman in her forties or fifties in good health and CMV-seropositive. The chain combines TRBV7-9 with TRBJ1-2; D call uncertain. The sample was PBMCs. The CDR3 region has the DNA TGTTCCAGCAGCTCCCCGTCGGAGGAAGGCTACACCTTC. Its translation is CSSSSPSEEGYTF.